Sequencing of this T cell receptor beta chain was carried out in a study of blood T cell repertoires in COVID-19. About the study: Samples taken during acute and convalescent COVID-19 were collected in the United States, Italy and Spain. Nucleic acid was either cDNA or gDNA, and it came from T cells, B-cell-depleted T cells, or PBMCs.

V was clipped by 6 bases and J by 2 bases, with 17 bases between them. The CDR3 consists of 15 residues. Germline V lookup: CDR1 SGHNT, CDR2 YYREEE (reference sequence). Individuals drawn from around 24 US areas were about 18 to 95 years old. Cohort 3 donors counted as recovered after two negative PCRs, clearance, or resolved symptoms. Measured with immunoSEQ multiplex PCR; TCRdb has only the in-frame clones, and not every one. The sample shows 150,000 to 200,000 clones, 84% of them seen only once. The material sequenced was PBMCs or T cells enriched from blood (not recorded which). V is TRBV5-4 and J is TRBJ1-2; perhaps TRBD1 as D (6 bases). The origin of this receptor is a man aged 45 to 65 who had recovered from COVID-19. DNA of the CDR3: TGTGCCAGCATCCCTGACAGGACTGACAACTATGGCTACACCTTC. Protein: CASIPDRTDNYGYTF.